This T cell receptor beta chain originates from a study of T cell responses to AZD1222 COVID-19 vaccine. Method: immunoSEQ multiplex PCR; TCRdb's copy keeps in-frame clones and lacks some. Of about 88,000 clones in the sample, around 90% are singletons; the top ten hold more than 4.5%. J gave up 10 bases and V 3 bases, and 9 bases lay outside the gene matches. The germline V gene has CDR1 MGHRA and CDR2 YSYEKL. The CDR3 has 14 amino acids. This clone was counted once. The origin of this receptor is an adult in good health. The chain combines TRBV4-1 with TRBJ1-1, with 9 bases identical to TRBD1. The source was peripheral blood, collected on day 0 of AZD1222 vaccination. The CDR3 DNA is TGCGCCAGCAGCCACCTAAGGGACAGGGCTGGAGCTTTCTTT. Translation gives CASSHLRDRAGAFF.